This T cell receptor (beta chain) is drawn from a study of chemoradiotherapy in HPV16-positive cancers. Study in general: Functional T-cell assays on a couple of HPV16-positive patients' cells defined candidate HPV-specific clones and common TCR motifs.

Study-wide results and limits: Non-HPV-specific T cells did not expand in tumors during treatment, whereas candidate HPV-specific clones and E7-related motifs did. In HPV16-positive patients, HPV-responsive T-cell expansion tracked better recurrence-free survival.

On this clone: Its antigen is unknown.

Germline V gene sequence: CDR1 MNHNY, CDR2 SVGAGI (reference sequence). V shed 11 bases, J shed 3 bases, and the junction held 11 bases outside the gene matches. The CDR3 has 15 amino acids. This table comes from immunoSEQ multiplex PCR, and its TCRdb copy is limited to in-frame clones, with some not included. The sample carries 30,000 to 40,000 clones, approximately 92% recorded once. The sequence was collected from a human donor with HPV-associated anogenital cancer. The sample consisted of blood, taken from a patient who underwent chemoradiotherapy. The V call is TRBV6-6, the J call TRBJ2-7, with TRBD2 identical over 12 bases. The CDR3 nucleotides are TGTGCCCTCCGCGACACTAGCGGGGGGAGCTACGAGCAGTACTTC. Its protein is CALRDTSGGSYEQYF.